The clone carrying this T cell receptor (beta chain) was found once. As yet, its antigen is unknown. The source of the sample is a study of shared clonotypes between healthy human individuals. Whole-study findings and limits: Non-shared clonotypes showed lower generation probabilities than clonotypes common to all four donors.

The germline V gene has CDR1 SGDLS and CDR2 YYNGEE. CDR3 length: 13 amino acids. Between the trimmed V and J ends, which lost 3 bases and 2 bases, there was a span of 8 bases. Positively selected for CCR7, the CD45RO-negative cells used as naive CD8 cells excluded terminally differentiated effector memory CD45RA+ cells. Sequencing used immunoSEQ multiplex PCR; TCRdb keeps in-frame clones, though not all of them. This sample carries about 2,100,000 clones, roughly 91% of them seen once, and the ten largest clones take under 2%. V is TRBV9 and J is TRBJ1-1; no clear D gene. Sequenced: naive CD8+ T cells from PBMCs. This clonotype originated in a man aged 18-30 years in good health. Some clones in this sample may be carry-over from other donors' samples. CDR3 bases: TGTGCCAGCAGCGACGGATCAAACACTGAAGCTTTCTTT. Translation gives CASSDGSNTEAFF. The whole variable domain, filled in from reference TRBV9 and TRBJ1-1, reads DSGVTQTPKHLITATGQRVTLRCSPRSGDLSVYWYQQSLDQGLQFLIQYYNGEERAKGNILERFSAQQFPDLHSELNLSSLELGDSALYFCASSDGSNTEAFFGQGTRLTVV.